The clone carrying this TCR beta chain was counted only a few times. Its antigen is as yet unknown. Sequencing targeted expressed TCRB transcripts, as all isolated RNA had been reverse transcribed. Libraries were prepared by immunoSEQ multiplex PCR; TCRdb keeps only in-frame clonotypes and omits some of them. Altogether under 950,000 clones are present, roughly 17% being singletons, with the ten largest covering 0.023%. A single heparinised blood sample, averaging approximately 0.12 L, was obtained per donor. This sample is drawn from a study of beta chain features in type 1 diabetes. Findings and caveats of the study: For cells with high TCR expression, cDNA sequencing could yield over-representation.

From germline, CDR1 is MNHNS and CDR2 SASEGT. Trimming removed 4 bases from V and 2 bases from J, with 9 bases in between. The CDR3 covers 13 residues. The clonotype was recovered from a woman under 30 in good health. What was sequenced was naive CD4+ T cells from blood. The chain is built from TRBV6-1 and TRBJ2-7; no clear D gene. The CDR3 sequence is CASSVAEPYEQYF. CDR3 nucleotide sequence: TGTGCCAGCAGTGTGGCAGAGCCCTACGAGCAGTACTTC.